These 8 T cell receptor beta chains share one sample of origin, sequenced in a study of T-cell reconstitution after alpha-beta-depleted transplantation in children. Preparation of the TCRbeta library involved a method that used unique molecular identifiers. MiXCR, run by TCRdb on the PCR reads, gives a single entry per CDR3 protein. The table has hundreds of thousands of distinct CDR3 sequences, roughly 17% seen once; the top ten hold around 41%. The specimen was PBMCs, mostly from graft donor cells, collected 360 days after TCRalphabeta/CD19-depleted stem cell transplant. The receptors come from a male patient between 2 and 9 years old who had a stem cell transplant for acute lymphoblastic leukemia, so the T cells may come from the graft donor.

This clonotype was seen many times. The CDR3 DNA reads as TGTGCCATCAGTGGAGCTAGTCTCGCCGAGCAGTACTTC. Translation gives CAISGASLAEQYF. The rearrangement joins TRBV10-3 to TRBJ2-7; D remains ambiguous. The CDR3 loop spans 13 amino acids. The germline CDR1 and CDR2 sequences are ENHRY and SYGVKD. V dropped 4 bases and J dropped 6 bases, with 13 bases sitting between them.

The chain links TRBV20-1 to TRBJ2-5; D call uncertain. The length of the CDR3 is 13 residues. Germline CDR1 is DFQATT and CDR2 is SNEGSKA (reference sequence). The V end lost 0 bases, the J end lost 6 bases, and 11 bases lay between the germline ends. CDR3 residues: CSAREGSAQTQYF. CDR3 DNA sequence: TGCAGTGCTAGAGAGGGAAGCGCGCAGACCCAGTACTTC.

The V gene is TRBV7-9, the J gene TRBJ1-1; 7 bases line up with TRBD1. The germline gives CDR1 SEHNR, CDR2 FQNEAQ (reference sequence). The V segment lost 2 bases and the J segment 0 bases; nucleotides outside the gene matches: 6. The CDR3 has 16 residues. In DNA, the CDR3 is TGTGCCAGCAGCTTATATGAGGACAGGATGAACACTGAAGCTTTCTTT. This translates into CASSLYEDRMNTEAFF.

The CDR3 sequence: CASSRGHSNTEAFF. In nucleotides, the CDR3 is TGCGCCAGCAGCCGGGGACATTCGAACACTGAAGCTTTCTTT. The chain couples TRBV4-1 to TRBJ1-1, with D maybe TRBD1 (6 bases). V was cut by 4 bases and J by 1 base, with 10 bases left in between. The CDR3 totals 14 residues. CDR1 is MGHRA, CDR2 YSYEKL, per germline.

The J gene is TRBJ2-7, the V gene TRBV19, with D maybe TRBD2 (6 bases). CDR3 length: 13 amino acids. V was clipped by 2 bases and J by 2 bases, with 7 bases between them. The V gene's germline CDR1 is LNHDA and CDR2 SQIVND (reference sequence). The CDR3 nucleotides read TGTGCCAGTAGTATATCGGGGGCCTACGAGCAGTACTTC. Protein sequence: CASSISGAYEQYF.

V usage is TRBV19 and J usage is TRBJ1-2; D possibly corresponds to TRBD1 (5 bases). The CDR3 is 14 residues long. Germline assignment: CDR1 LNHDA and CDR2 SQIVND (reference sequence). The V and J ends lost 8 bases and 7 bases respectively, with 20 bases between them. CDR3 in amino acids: CASSRVRVPLGYTF. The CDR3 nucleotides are TGTGCCAGTTCCAGGGTCAGAGTTCCGCTTGGCTACACCTTC.

CDR3 amino acids: CASHPGLAYNEQFF. Here the CDR3 DNA reads TGTGCCAGCCATCCGGGACTAGCCTACAATGAGCAGTTCTTC. V is TRBV18 and J is TRBJ2-1, with 8 bases that match TRBD2. V shed 8 bases and J 2 bases; nucleotides not matched to a gene: 5. The CDR3 consists of 14 residues. CDR1 and CDR2 (germline): KGHSH, LQKENI. The variable domain in full, completed from reference TRBV18 and TRBJ2-1, reads NAGVMQNPRHLVRRRGQEARLRCSPMKGHSHVYWYRQLPEEGLKFMVYLQKENIIDESGMPKERFSAEFPKEGPSILRIQQVVRGDSAAYFCASHPGLAYNEQFFGPGTRLTVL.

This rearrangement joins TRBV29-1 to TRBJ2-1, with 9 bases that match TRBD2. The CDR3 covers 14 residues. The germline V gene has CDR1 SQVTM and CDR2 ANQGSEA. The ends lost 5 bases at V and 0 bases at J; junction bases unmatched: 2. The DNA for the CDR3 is TGCAGCGTTAGCGGGAGGAGCTCCTACAATGAGCAGTTCTTC. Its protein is CSVSGRSSYNEQFF.